Listed here are 14 T cell receptor beta chains from one sample, sequenced in a study of blood T cell repertoires in COVID-19. Sequencing used immunoSEQ multiplex PCR; TCRdb keeps in-frame clones, though not all of them. This sample has approximately 170,000 clones, with around 82% found just once. Material: peripheral blood. The origin of the receptors is a woman older than 75 with acute or convalescent COVID-19.

V gene TRBV6-2 or TRBV6-3 combines with J gene TRBJ2-1; 8 nucleotides align to TRBD1. The CDR3 covers 14 residues. V was pared by 4 bases and J by 9 bases, with 8 bases of the junction left unmatched. Germline lookup yields CDR1 MNHEY and CDR2 SVGEGT. CDR3: CASSSDDRGGEQFF. The DNA for the CDR3 is TGTGCCAGCAGTTCCGACGACAGGGGTGGTGAGCAGTTCTTC.

The chain recombines TRBV30 with TRBJ1-1; 7 bases agree with TRBD1. This CDR3 is built from 12 residues. Per the germline V gene, CDR1 is GTSNPN and CDR2 is SVGIG (reference sequence). Unmatched junction bases numbered 4, after V lost 3 bases and J lost 6 bases. In DNA, the CDR3 is TGTGCCTGGAGAGGGGGCGGTCCTGAAGCTTTCTTT. It specifies CAWRGGGPEAFF.

The J gene is TRBJ1-1, the V gene TRBV11-2; TRBD1 is a possible D gene (5 bases). Trimming left V 5 bases short and J 6 bases short, with 19 bases between. CDR3 length: 15 residues. The germline CDR1 and CDR2 sequences are SGHAT and FQNNGV. CDR3 loop: CASSQRGGNPSEAFF. CDR3 DNA sequence: TGTGCCAGCAGCCAGAGGGGCGGGAACCCGTCTGAAGCTTTCTTT.

This chain connects TRBV24-1 to TRBJ2-7, with 9 bases fitting TRBD1. V lost 8 bases and J lost 3; bases outside the gene matches: 1. Germline V gives CDR1 KGHDR, CDR2 SFDVKD. The CDR3 totals 12 residues. CDR3 nucleotides: TGTGCCACCATGGGACAGGGCTACGAGCAGTACTTC. Translation gives CATMGQGYEQYF.

The CDR3 bases are TGTGCCAGCAGCCCGGGGACATCAAACGTCGTTCAGCCCCAGCATTTT. Translating it yields CASSPGTSNVVQPQHF. V is TRBV7-9 and J is TRBJ1-5; D is perhaps TRBD1 (6 bases). Trimming took 5 bases from V and 6 from J, leaving 20 bases between them. Germline CDR1 reads SEHNR; CDR2 reads FQNEAQ (reference sequence). The CDR3 is made up of 16 amino acids.

This clone turned up a few times. The chain couples TRBV27 to TRBJ2-1; TRBD1 matches 8 bases. Germline lookup yields CDR1 MNHEY and CDR2 SMNVEV (reference sequence). After removal of 8 bases from V and 4 bases from J, the junction contained 7 bases not matched to a gene. The CDR3 loop spans 14 amino acids. CDR3 protein: CASGRDRRYNEQFF. CDR3 nucleotides: TGTGCCAGCGGCCGGGACAGGCGATACAATGAGCAGTTCTTC.

This clone was seen a handful of times. The chain couples TRBV29-1 to TRBJ1-4; 8 bases are a match to TRBD1. J gave up 7 bases and V 3 bases, and 7 bases lay outside the gene matches. The CDR3 extends over 14 amino acids. Germline V lookup: CDR1 SQVTM, CDR2 ANQGSEA. CDR3 sequence: CSVDLQGAGEKLFF. CDR3 nucleotides: TGCAGCGTTGACTTGCAGGGGGCAGGTGAAAAACTGTTTTTT.

This sequence joins TRBV6-2 or TRBV6-3 and TRBJ1-2; the D gene is possibly TRBD1 (6 bases). The CDR3 spans 12 residues. Germline CDR1 is MNHEY and CDR2 is SVGEGT. Trimming cost V 6 bases and J 8 bases, with 13 bases left between them. The CDR3 sequence is CASSLGQLGYTF. CDR3 sequence (DNA): TGTGCCAGCAGCCTAGGACAGCTCGGCTACACCTTC.

This sequence joins TRBV28 and TRBJ2-2; D may be TRBD2 (6 bases). The germline V gene encodes CDR1 MDHEN and CDR2 SYDVKM. This CDR3 spans 15 amino acids. Trimming took 6 bases from V and 0 from J, leaving 11 bases between them. CDR3 DNA sequence: TGTGCCAGCAGGCGGGGACCCACGAACACCGGGGAGCTGTTTTTT. Encoded protein: CASRRGPTNTGELFF.

CDR3 in DNA: TGTGCCAGCAGTAAACCTGAGGACAGGTCCGAGCAGTACTTC. Protein sequence: CASSKPEDRSEQYF. This chain joins TRBV6-6 and TRBJ2-7, with TRBD1 identical over 7 bases. Germline V gives CDR1 MNHNY, CDR2 SVGAGI (reference sequence). CDR3 length: 14 residues. J lost 6 bases, V lost 5 bases, and 10 bases had no gene match.

The chain joins TRBV10-3 to TRBJ2-2; tentative D call: TRBD2 (5 bases). V lost 6 bases, J lost 0 bases, and 8 bases lay in between. The germline CDR1 and CDR2 sequences are ENHRY and SYGVKD. The CDR3 length is 14 residues. The CDR3 loop reads CAISGVTNTGELFF. CDR3 bases: TGTGCCATCAGCGGGGTTACGAACACCGGGGAGCTGTTTTTT.

V and J are TRBV29-1 and TRBJ2-3; no firm D call. Trimming took 5 bases from V and 2 from J, leaving 8 bases between them. This CDR3 has 12 amino acids. In germline, CDR1 is SQVTM, CDR2 ANQGSEA. This chain's CDR3 is CSVFGNTDTQYF. Here the CDR3 DNA reads TGCAGCGTTTTTGGCAACACAGATACGCAGTATTTT.

The gene calls are TRBV29-1 and TRBJ1-2; 9 bases agree with TRBD1. The CDR3 covers 12 residues. J was trimmed by 8 bases and V by 6 bases; bases with no gene match: 7. Per the germline V gene, CDR1 is SQVTM and CDR2 is ANQGSEA. CDR3 sequence: CSVGQGFGGYTF. CDR3 bases: TGCAGCGTCGGACAGGGGTTTGGCGGCTACACCTTC.

This CDR3 reads CASRRTRESSYEQYF. In nucleotides, the CDR3 is TGCGCCAGCAGGCGGACAAGGGAAAGCTCCTACGAGCAGTACTTC. The chain joins TRBV5-1 to TRBJ2-7; D is possibly TRBD1 (5 bases). This CDR3 contains 15 residues. From germline, CDR1 is SGHRS and CDR2 YFSETQ. The germline V and J ends were trimmed by 5 bases and 0 bases, with 15 bases remaining between them.